This TCR beta chain was obtained from a study of blood T cell repertoires in COVID-19. Study at large: Sites in the United States, Italy and Spain provided acute and convalescent COVID-19 samples. PBMCs, B-cell-depleted T cells, or T cells provided the cDNA or gDNA that made up the material.

V lost 1 base, J lost 8 bases, and 6 bases stayed unmatched. Germline loops: CDR1 SGHVS, CDR2 FQNEAQ. There are 14 residues in the CDR3. Sequencing used immunoSEQ multiplex PCR; TCRdb keeps in-frame clones, though not all of them. The sample lists approximately 97,000 clones, less than 90% occurring once. This chain connects TRBV7-8 to TRBJ1-2; 8 nucleotides match TRBD1. This clonotype was obtained from a woman aged 80 or older with acute or convalescent COVID-19. Input material: peripheral blood. The CDR3 coding sequence is TGTGCCAGCAGCTTAGGTGACAGGGGAGGGGGCTACACCTTC. Its translation: CASSLGDRGGGYTF.